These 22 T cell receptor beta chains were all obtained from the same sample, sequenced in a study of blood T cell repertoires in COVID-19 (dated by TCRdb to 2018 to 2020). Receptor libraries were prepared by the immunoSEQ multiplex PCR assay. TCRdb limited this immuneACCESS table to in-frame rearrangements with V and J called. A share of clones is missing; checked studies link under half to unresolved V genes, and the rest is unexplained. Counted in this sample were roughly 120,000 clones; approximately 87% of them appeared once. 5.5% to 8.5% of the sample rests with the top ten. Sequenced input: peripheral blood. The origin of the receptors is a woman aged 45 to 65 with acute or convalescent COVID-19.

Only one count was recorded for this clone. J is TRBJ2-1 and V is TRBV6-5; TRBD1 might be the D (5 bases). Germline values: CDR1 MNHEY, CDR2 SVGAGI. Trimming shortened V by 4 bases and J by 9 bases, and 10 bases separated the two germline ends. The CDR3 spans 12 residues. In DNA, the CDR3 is TGTGCCAGCAGTTCCCAGGGTCCTGAGCAGTTCTTC. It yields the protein CASSSQGPEQFF.

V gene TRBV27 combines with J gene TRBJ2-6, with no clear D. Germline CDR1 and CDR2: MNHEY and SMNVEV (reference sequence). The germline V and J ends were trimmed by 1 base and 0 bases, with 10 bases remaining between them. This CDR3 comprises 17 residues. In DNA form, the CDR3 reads TGTGCCAGCAGTTTATGGGCAGCAAGCTCTGGGGCCAACGTCCTGACTTTC. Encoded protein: CASSLWAASSGANVLTF.

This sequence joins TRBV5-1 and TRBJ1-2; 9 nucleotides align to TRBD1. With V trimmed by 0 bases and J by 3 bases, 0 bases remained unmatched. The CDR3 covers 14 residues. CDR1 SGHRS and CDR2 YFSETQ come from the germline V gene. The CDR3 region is CASSLGTGDYGYTF. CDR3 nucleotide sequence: TGCGCCAGCAGCTTGGGGACAGGGGACTATGGCTACACCTTC. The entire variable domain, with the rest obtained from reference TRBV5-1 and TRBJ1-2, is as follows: KAGVTQTPRYLIKTRGQQVTLSCSPISGHRSVSWYQQTPGQGLQFLFEYFSETQRNKGNFPGRFSGRQFSNSRSEMNVSTLELGDSALYLCASSLGTGDYGYTFGSGTRLTVV.

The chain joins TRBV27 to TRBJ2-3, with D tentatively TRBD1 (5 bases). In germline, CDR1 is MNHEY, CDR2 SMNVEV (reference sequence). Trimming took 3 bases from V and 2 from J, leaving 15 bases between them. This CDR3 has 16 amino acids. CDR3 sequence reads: CASSFRVGAFTDTQYF. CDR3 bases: TGTGCCAGCAGTTTTAGGGTAGGGGCCTTCACAGATACGCAGTATTTT.

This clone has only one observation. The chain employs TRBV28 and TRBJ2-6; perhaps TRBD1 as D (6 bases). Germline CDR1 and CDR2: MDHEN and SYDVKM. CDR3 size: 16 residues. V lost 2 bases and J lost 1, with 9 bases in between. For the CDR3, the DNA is TGTGCCAGCAGTTTAGGCAGGGGTTCTGGGGCCAACGTCCTGACTTTC. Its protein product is CASSLGRGSGANVLTF.

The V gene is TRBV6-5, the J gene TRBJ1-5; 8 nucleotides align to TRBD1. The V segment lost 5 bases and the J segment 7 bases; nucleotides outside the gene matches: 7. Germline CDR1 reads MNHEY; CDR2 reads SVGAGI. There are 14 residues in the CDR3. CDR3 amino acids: CASSPTGVGQPQHF. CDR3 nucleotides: TGTGCCAGCAGTCCGACAGGGGTGGGGCAGCCCCAGCATTTT.

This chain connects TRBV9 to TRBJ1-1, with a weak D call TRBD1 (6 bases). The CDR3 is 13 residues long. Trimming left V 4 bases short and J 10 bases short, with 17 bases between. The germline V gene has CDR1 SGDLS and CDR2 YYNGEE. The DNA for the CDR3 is TGTGCCAGCAGCCCGGGGACGGGACATGCAGCTTTCTTT. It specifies CASSPGTGHAAFF.

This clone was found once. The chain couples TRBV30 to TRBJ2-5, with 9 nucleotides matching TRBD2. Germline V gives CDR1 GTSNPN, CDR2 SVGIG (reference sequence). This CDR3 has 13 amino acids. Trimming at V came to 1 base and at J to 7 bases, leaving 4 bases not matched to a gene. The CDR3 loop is CAWSGTSDGTQYF. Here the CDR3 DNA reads TGTGCCTGGAGTGGGACTAGCGATGGGACCCAGTACTTC.

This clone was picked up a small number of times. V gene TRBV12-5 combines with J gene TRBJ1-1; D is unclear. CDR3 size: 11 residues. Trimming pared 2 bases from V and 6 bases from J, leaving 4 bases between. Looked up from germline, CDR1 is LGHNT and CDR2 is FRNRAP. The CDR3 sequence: CASGLYSEAFF. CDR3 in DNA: TGTGCTAGTGGTTTGTATTCTGAAGCTTTCTTT.

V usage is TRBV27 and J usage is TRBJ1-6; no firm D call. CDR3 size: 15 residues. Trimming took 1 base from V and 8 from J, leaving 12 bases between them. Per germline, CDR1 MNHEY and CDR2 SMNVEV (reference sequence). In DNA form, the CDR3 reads TGTGCCAGCAGTTTATGGGAGGGAGGAGATTCACCCCTCCACTTT. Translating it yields CASSLWEGGDSPLHF.

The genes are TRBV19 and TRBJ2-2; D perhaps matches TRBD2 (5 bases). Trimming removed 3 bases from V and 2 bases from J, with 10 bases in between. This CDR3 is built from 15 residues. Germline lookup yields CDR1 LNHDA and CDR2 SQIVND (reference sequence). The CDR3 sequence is CASSIRTSNTGELFF. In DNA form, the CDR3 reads TGTGCCAGTAGTATTAGGACTTCAAACACCGGGGAGCTGTTTTTT.

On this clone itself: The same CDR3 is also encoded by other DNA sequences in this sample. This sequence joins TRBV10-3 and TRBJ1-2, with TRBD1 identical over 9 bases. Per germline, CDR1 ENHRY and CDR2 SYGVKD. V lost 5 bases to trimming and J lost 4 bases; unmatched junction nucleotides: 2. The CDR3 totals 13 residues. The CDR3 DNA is TGTGCCATCAGTCCGGGACAGGGCTATGGCTACACCTTC. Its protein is CAISPGQGYGYTF.

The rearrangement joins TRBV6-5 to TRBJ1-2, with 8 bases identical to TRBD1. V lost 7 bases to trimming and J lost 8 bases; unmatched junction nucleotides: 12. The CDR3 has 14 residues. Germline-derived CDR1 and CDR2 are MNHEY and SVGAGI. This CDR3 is CASTEKGQGMGYTF. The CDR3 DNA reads TGTGCCAGCACCGAAAAAGGACAGGGAATGGGCTACACCTTC.

The CDR3 sequence: CASSLDGAKNIQYF. The CDR3, as DNA: TGTGCCAGCAGCTTAGACGGGGCCAAAAACATTCAGTACTTC. The rearrangement joins TRBV11-2 to TRBJ2-4; no clear D gene. The V gene's germline CDR1 is SGHAT and CDR2 FQNNGV. V was pared by 0 bases and J by 1 base, with 4 bases between. CDR3 length: 14 amino acids.

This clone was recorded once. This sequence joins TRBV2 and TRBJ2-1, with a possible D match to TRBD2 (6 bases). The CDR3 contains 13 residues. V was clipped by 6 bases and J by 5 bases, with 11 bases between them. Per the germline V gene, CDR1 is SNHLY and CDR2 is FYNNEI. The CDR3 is CASRAGPNNEQFF. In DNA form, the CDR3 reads TGTGCCAGCAGGGCGGGGCCGAACAATGAGCAGTTCTTC.

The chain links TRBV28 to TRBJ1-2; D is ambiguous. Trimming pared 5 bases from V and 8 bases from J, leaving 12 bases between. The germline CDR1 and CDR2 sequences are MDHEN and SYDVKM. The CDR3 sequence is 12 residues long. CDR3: CASSPRENGYTF. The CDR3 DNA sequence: TGTGCCAGCAGTCCGAGGGAGAACGGCTACACCTTC.

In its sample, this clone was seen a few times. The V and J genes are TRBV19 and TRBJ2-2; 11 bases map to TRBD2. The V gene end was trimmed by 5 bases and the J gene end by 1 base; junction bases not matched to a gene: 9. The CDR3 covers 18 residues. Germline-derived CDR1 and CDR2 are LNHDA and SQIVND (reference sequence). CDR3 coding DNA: TGTGCCAGTAGTTCACGGACTAGCGGGTCTTTGAACACCGGGGAGCTGTTTTTT. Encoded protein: CASSSRTSGSLNTGELFF.

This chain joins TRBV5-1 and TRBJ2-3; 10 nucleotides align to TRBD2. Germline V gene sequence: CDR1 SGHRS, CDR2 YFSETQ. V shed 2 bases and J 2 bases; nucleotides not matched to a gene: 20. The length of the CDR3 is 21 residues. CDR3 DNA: TGCGCCAGCAGCTTAACCCCATCACCCCTTTATAGCGGGGGGTTCACAGATACGCAGTATTTT. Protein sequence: CASSLTPSPLYSGGFTDTQYF.

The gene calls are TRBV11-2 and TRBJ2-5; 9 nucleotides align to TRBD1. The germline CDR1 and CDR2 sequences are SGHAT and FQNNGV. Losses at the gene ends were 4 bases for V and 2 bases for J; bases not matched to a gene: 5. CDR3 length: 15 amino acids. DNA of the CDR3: TGTGCCAGCAGCTCTACAGGGGGCCCACAAGAGACCCAGTACTTC. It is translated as CASSSTGGPQETQYF. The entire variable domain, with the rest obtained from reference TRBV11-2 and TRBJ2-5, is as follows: EAGVAQSPRYKIIEKRQSVAFWCNPISGHATLYWYQQILGQGPKLLIQFQNNGVVDDSQLPKDRFSAERLKGVDSTLKIQPAKLEDSAVYLCASSSTGGPQETQYFGPGTRLLVL.

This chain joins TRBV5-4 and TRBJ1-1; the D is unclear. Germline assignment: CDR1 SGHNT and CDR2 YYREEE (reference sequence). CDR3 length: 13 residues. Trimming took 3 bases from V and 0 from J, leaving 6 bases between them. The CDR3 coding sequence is TGTGCCAGCAGCTCGGGTCTGAACACTGAAGCTTTCTTT. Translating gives CASSSGLNTEAFF.

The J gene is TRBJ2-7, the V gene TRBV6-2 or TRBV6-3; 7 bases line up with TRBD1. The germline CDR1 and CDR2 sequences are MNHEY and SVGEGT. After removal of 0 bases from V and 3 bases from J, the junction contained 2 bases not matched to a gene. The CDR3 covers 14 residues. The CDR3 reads CASSYSSGGYEQYF. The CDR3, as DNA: TGTGCCAGCAGTTACTCCTCAGGGGGCTACGAGCAGTACTTC.

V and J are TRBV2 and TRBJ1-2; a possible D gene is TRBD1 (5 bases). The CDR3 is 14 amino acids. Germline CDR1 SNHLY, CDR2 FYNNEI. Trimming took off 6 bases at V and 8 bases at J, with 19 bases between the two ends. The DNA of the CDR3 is TGTGCCAGCAGGGGCTTGACAGAGGGAGGCGGCTACACCTTC. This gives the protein CASRGLTEGGGYTF.